Listed below are T cell receptor beta chains from one sample, sequenced in a study of OX40 agonist ivuxolimab in advanced cancers. Using immunoSEQ multiplex PCR, the repertoire was profiled, and TCRdb retains in-frame clones only, with some absent. The sample has some 40,000 clones; around three quarters are singletons. Sample: CD4+ or CD8+ T cells sorted from blood, taken in a trial of the OX40 agonist ivuxolimab. These receptors were obtained from an adult with an advanced solid tumor such as melanoma, head and neck, liver or kidney cancer. Both conserved end residues are part of each CDR3. The D gene is left open where the match is weak. Some rows have no size entry. The others give once, few or many, or a class for an expanded clone.

len	abundance	j_gene	d_gene	v_gene	CDR3aa	CDR3nt
14	.	TRBJ2-7	.	TRBV7-2	CASSPPGRAYEQYF	TGTGCCAGCAGCCCACCGGGACGGGCCTACGAGCAGTACTTC
14	.	TRBJ2-7	.	TRBV6-1	CASSAQTDSYEQYF	TGTGCCAGCAGTGCCCAGACGGACTCCTACGAGCAGTACTTC
15	.	TRBJ2-1	TRBD2	TRBV10-3	CAISESSGQYNEQFF	TGTGCCATCAGTGAATCTAGCGGGCAATACAATGAGCAGTTCTTC
15	.	TRBJ2-7	.	TRBV5-1	CASSSRLGSAYEQYF	TGCGCCAGCAGCTCTCGACTAGGGTCAGCCTACGAGCAGTACTTC
14	.	TRBJ2-3	.	TRBV30	CAWSRGRYTDTQYF	TGTGCCTGGAGTCGTGGCCGGTACACAGATACGCAGTATTTT
11	.	TRBJ2-7	.	TRBV7-2	CASSDRYEQYF	TGTGCCAGCAGCGACAGGTACGAGCAGTACTTC
14	.	TRBJ1-4	.	TRBV15	CATSGRVVYEKLFF	TGTGCCACCAGCGGCCGGGTCGTATATGAAAAACTGTTTTTT
13	.	TRBJ1-2	.	TRBV18	CASSEDQDYGYTF	TGTGCCAGCTCGGAAGACCAGGACTATGGCTACACCTTC
12	once	TRBJ1-1	.	TRBV7-2	CASSYLRTEAFF	TGTGCCAGCAGCTATTTGAGGACTGAAGCTTTCTTT
16	.	TRBJ2-3	.	TRBV18	CASSLELARGTDTQYF	TGTGCCAGCTCACTTGAACTAGCTCGGGGCACAGATACGCAGTATTTT
13	.	TRBJ2-3	.	TRBV25-1	CASSRQSTDTQYF	TGTGCCAGCAGCAGACAAAGCACAGATACGCAGTATTTT
15	.	TRBJ2-7	.	TRBV11-1	CASSHEEGGPYEQYF	TGTGCCAGCAGTCACGAGGAGGGAGGCCCCTACGAGCAGTACTTC
13	once	TRBJ2-3	.	TRBV5-4	CASSLARENTQYF	TGTGCCAGCAGCTTGGCCAGGGAGAATACGCAGTATTTT
15	.	TRBJ1-1	TRBD1	TRBV7-9	CASSLSGQANTEAFF	TGTGCCAGCAGCCTGTCGGGACAGGCTAACACTGAAGCTTTCTTT
15	.	TRBJ2-5	TRBD1	TRBV4-1	CASTKDRGYQETQYF	TGCGCCAGCACCAAGGACAGGGGGTACCAAGAGACCCAGTACTTC
13	.	TRBJ2-3	.	TRBV29-1	CSAPTGGTDTQYF	TGCAGCGCCCCCACGGGCGGCACAGATACGCAGTATTTT
14	.	TRBJ2-7	.	TRBV11-3	CASSLGPSNHEQYF	TGTGCCAGCAGCTTAGGCCCTAGCAACCACGAGCAGTACTTC
15	.	TRBJ2-7	TRBD2	TRBV7-2	CASSEIAGAAYEQYF	TGTGCCAGCAGCGAGATAGCGGGAGCGGCATACGAGCAGTACTTC
15	.	TRBJ2-7	TRBD2	TRBV5-1	CASSLGAGGPYEQYF	TGCGCCAGCAGCTTAGGGGCGGGAGGGCCCTACGAGCAGTACTTC
15	.	TRBJ1-4	.	TRBV5-8	CASSPLGTTNEKLFF	TGTGCCAGCAGCCCTCTCGGGACAACTAATGAAAAACTGTTTTTT
10	.	TRBJ2-1	.	TRBV2	CASSVTTEIF	TGTGCCAGCAGTGTGACTACAGAGATCTTC
14	once	TRBJ2-6	.	TRBV6-6	CASSYSSGANVLTF	TGTGCCAGCAGTTACTCCTCTGGGGCCAACGTCCTGACTTTC
13	.	TRBJ2-7	.	TRBV6-1	CASSSQESYEQYF	TGTGCCAGCAGCTCACAGGAATCCTACGAGCAGTACTTC
11	.	TRBJ2-5	.	TRBV20-1	CSAFLGGTQYF	TGCAGTGCCTTCCTGGGGGGAACCCAGTACTTC
16	.	TRBJ2-7	TRBD1	TRBV30	CAWSITRTGILDEQYF	TGTGCCTGGAGTATCACCCGGACAGGCATCCTAGACGAGCAGTACTTC
13	few	TRBJ1-1	.	TRBV7-2	CASRVDSYTEAFF	TGTGCCAGCAGAGTCGACAGCTACACTGAAGCTTTCTTT
14	.	TRBJ2-3	TRBD2	TRBV10-3	CAIQGGLATDTQYF	TGTGCCATCCAGGGAGGACTAGCGACAGATACGCAGTATTTT
14	.	TRBJ1-3	.	TRBV5-1	CASGFGTLGNTIYF	TGCGCCAGCGGGTTCGGGACCCTCGGAAACACCATATATTTT
17	.	TRBJ2-7	.	TRBV21-1	CASSKARDFQSSYEQYF	TGTGCCAGCAGCAAAGCCCGGGACTTCCAATCCTCCTACGAGCAGTACTTC
15	.	TRBJ2-7	TRBD2	TRBV10-3	CAISDGGLAATEQYF	TGTGCCATCAGTGACGGGGGACTAGCGGCCACAGAGCAGTACTTC